The 15 T cell receptor beta chains below all came from one sample that was sequenced in a study of CD8 T cells in ankylosing spondylitis. Study-wide results and limits: Roughly 8 highly homologous variants made up a TCR beta motif, and this motif appeared characteristic of ankylosing spondylitis blood.

What these receptors recognize is not known. Each CDR3 protein is one row after TCRdb ran MiXCR on the 5' RACE reads. The table includes almost 400,000 distinct CDR3 sequences, approximately 20% detected once. Input material: blood, either unsorted or a sorted T cell fraction (not recorded which). The receptors were gathered from a male donor with ankylosing spondylitis.

The rearrangement links TRBV11-3 to TRBJ2-2; D is tentatively TRBD1 or TRBD2 (5 bases each). V lost 5 bases to trimming and J lost 2 bases, with 12 bases between them. Per germline, CDR1 SGHNT and CDR2 YENEEA. This CDR3 region has 15 residues. CDR3 sequence reads: CASSPGTVNTGELFF. CDR3 sequence (DNA): TGTGCCAGCAGCCCAGGGACGGTTAACACCGGGGAGCTGTTTTTT.

This clonotype was found a few times. This chain joins TRBV20-1 and TRBJ2-1; 8 nucleotides line up with TRBD1. V was pared by 6 bases and J by 4 bases, with 17 bases of the junction left unmatched. The CDR3 loop spans 17 amino acids. The germline V gene encodes CDR1 DFQATT and CDR2 SNEGSKA (reference sequence). Here the CDR3 DNA reads TGCAGTGCCCGTTTGTGGTCGGGGACAGGAAAATACAATGAGCAGTTCTTC. The encoded protein is CSARLWSGTGKYNEQFF.

The rearrangement joins TRBV5-1 to TRBJ2-1, with TRBD1 as a possible D gene (5 bases). The V and J ends lost 4 bases and 5 bases respectively, with 10 bases between them. CDR3 length equals 13 residues. CDR1 is SGHRS and CDR2 is YFSETQ in the germline V gene. The CDR3 region has the DNA TGCGCCAGCAGCCAAACAGGAGACAATGAGCAGTTCTTC. It specifies CASSQTGDNEQFF.

This clonotype was seen more than once but under ten times. The chain has TRBV11-1 and TRBJ2-1; 12 bases fit TRBD2. Germline V lookup: CDR1 SGHAT, CDR2 FQDESV (reference sequence). The CDR3 has 18 amino acids. The ends lost 2 bases at V and 5 bases at J; junction bases unmatched: 10. The CDR3 DNA is TGTGCCAGCAGCTTACGAGTATGGACTAGCGGGAACAACAATGAGCAGTTCTTC. This encodes CASSLRVWTSGNNNEQFF.

This clonotype appeared a few times. The rearrangement links TRBV12-3 or TRBV12-4 to TRBJ1-1; no clear D gene. The CDR3 is 11 amino acids. Deletions cut 0 bases from V and 6 bases from J, with 2 bases between. The CDR3, as DNA: TGTGCCAGCAGTTTAGCTGCTGAAGCTTTCTTT. Translating gives CASSLAAEAFF.

V gene TRBV5-1 combines with J gene TRBJ2-7, with a weak D call TRBD2 (6 bases). CDR1 is SGHRS and CDR2 is YFSETQ in the germline V gene. This CDR3 is built from 13 residues. V lost 2 bases and J 5 bases, leaving 11 bases between the germline ends. The CDR3 reads CASSLRTGDEQYF. Here the CDR3 DNA reads TGCGCCAGCAGCTTAAGGACGGGGGACGAGCAGTACTTC.

This clonotype was detected only a few times. The genes are TRBV7-2 and TRBJ2-5, with D uncertain. V lost 0 bases, J lost 7 bases, and 9 bases lay in between. CDR3 length: 13 residues. In germline, CDR1 is SGHTA, CDR2 FQGNSA. In nucleotides, the CDR3 is TGTGCCAGCAGCTTAGCTCTTATAGGGACCCAGTACTTC. Its translation: CASSLALIGTQYF.

The rearrangement links TRBV12-3 or TRBV12-4 to TRBJ2-7, with TRBD1 identical over 8 bases. The CDR3 consists of 14 residues. V gave up 5 bases and J gave up 6 bases; unmatched junction bases: 9. The CDR3 is CASSPRDRPPEQYF. CDR3 in DNA: TGTGCCAGCAGTCCCAGGGACAGGCCCCCCGAGCAGTACTTC.

The chain joins TRBV5-1 to TRBJ2-2; the D is unclear. Germline values: CDR1 SGHRS, CDR2 YFSETQ. CDR3 length: 17 amino acids. Trimming took off 1 base at V and 4 bases at J, with 17 bases between the two ends. This CDR3 is CASSLSAADGGTGELFF. CDR3 nucleotide sequence: TGCGCCAGCAGCTTGTCGGCGGCCGACGGCGGCACCGGGGAGCTGTTTTTT.

The chain has TRBV15 and TRBJ1-2; D remains unclear. The germline gives CDR1 LNHNV, CDR2 YYDKDF (reference sequence). V was pared by 0 bases and J by 3 bases, with 5 bases between. The CDR3 runs 13 residues. Here the CDR3 reads CATSRDPDYGYTF. CDR3 bases: TGTGCCACCAGCAGAGATCCCGACTATGGCTACACCTTC.

This clonotype has only a few counts. CDR3 residues: CASRYSGRASEQYF. CDR3 coding DNA: TGTGCCAGCAGATATAGCGGGAGGGCGTCAGAGCAGTACTTC. This chain uses TRBV28 with TRBJ2-7; 11 nucleotides line up with TRBD2. V gave up 6 bases and J gave up 7 bases; unmatched junction bases: 8. The CDR3 runs 14 residues. Germline assignment: CDR1 MDHEN and CDR2 SYDVKM.

This clonotype was observed many times. This chain connects TRBV29-1 to TRBJ1-1, with TRBD1 matching over 10 bases. After removal of 5 bases from V and 6 bases from J, the junction contained 6 bases not matched to a gene. CDR3 length: 13 amino acids. CDR1 is SQVTM, CDR2 ANQGSEA, per germline. The CDR3 coding sequence is TGCAGCGTTTCCCGGGACAGGGGTTCTGAAGCTTTCTTT. Translated: CSVSRDRGSEAFF.

In its sample, this clonotype was seen a few times. The chain combines TRBV28 with TRBJ2-2, with 9 bases that match TRBD1. Germline V gives CDR1 MDHEN, CDR2 SYDVKM. The V and J ends lost 4 bases and 1 base, in that order; junction bases with no gene match: 4. The CDR3 consists of 16 residues. This CDR3 is CASSSRGQGNTGELFF. CDR3 DNA sequence: TGTGCCAGCAGTTCCCGGGGACAGGGGAACACCGGGGAGCTGTTTTTT.

CDR3 bases: TGTGCCAGCAGTTACGGCGGATTGGGTCTTTTAAGCAATGAGCAGTTCTTC. It is translated as CASSYGGLGLLSNEQFF. The genes are TRBV6-2 or TRBV6-3 and TRBJ2-1; D not resolved. The germline V and J ends were trimmed by 2 bases and 6 bases, with 20 bases remaining between them. The germline V gene has CDR1 MNHEY and CDR2 SVGEGT. The CDR3 totals 17 residues.

This clonotype turned up a few times. The chain uses TRBV5-1 and TRBJ2-3, with TRBD2 matching 13 bases. The trim removed 5 bases at V and 4 bases at J, leaving 1 base unmatched. The CDR3 is made up of 14 amino acids. The V gene's germline CDR1 is SGHRS and CDR2 YFSETQ. The CDR3 protein is CASSTSGRADTQYF. The CDR3 DNA is TGCGCCAGCAGTACTAGCGGGAGGGCAGATACGCAGTATTTT.